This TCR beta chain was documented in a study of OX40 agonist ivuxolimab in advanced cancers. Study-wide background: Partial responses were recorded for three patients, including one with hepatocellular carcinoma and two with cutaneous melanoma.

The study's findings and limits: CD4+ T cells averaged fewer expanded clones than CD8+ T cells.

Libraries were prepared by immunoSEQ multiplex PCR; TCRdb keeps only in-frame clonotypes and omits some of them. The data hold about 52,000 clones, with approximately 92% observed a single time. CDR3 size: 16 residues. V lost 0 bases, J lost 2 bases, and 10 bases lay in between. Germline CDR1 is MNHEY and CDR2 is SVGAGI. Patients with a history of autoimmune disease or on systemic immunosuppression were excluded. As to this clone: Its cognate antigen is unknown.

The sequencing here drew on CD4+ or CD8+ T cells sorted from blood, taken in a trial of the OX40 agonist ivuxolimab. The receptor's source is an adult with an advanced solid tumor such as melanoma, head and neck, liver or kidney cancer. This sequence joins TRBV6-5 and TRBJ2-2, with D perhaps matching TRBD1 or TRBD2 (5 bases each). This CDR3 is CASSYSMGDNTGELFF. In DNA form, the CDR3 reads TGTGCCAGCAGTTACTCGATGGGGGACAACACCGGGGAGCTGTTTTTT.